This TCR beta chain was obtained from a study of cytomegalovirus exposure and HLA in healthy donors. Study-level results: Presence/absence comparisons presumed near-even sequencing depth among donors.

PCR involved 60 Vbeta and 13 Jbeta primers. TCRdb keeps only in-frame clones here, not all; method: immunoSEQ multiplex PCR. The sample lists about 50,000 clones, approximately 77% occurring once. Healthy bone marrow donors made up the donors. Comment on this clone: The antigen is unknown.

The germline CDR1 and CDR2 sequences are PRHDT and FYEKMQ (reference sequence). Trimming removed 5 bases from V and 3 bases from J; junction bases left unmatched: 7. The CDR3 has 14 amino acids. The chain couples TRBV13 to TRBJ2-7; 7 nucleotides match TRBD1. Sample: PBMCs. The receptor was isolated from a woman aged 50 to 60 in good health and CMV-seronegative. The CDR3 reads CASSTRQGFYEQYF. For the CDR3, the DNA is TGTGCCAGCAGCACCCGACAGGGTTTCTACGAGCAGTACTTC.